This T cell receptor (beta chain) appears in the sequencing data of a study of T cell responses to AZD1222 COVID-19 vaccine. TCRdb's table, derived via immunoSEQ multiplex PCR, lists solely in-frame clones and lacks some. The sample lists 150,000 or so clones; roughly nine tenths were seen once. Study findings and constraints: Following two doses of AZD1222, Spike-specific TCR breadth and depth rose. White British people made up most donors, females outnumbered males, and clonal diversity was possibly underestimated. Seropositive status at baseline applied to only 5 or 6 AZD1222 recipients. Spike-wide vaccine-associated CD4 TCRs dominated at 160-218 and 743-854.

To note about this clone: What it binds is not known.

Germline CDR1 is KGHSH and CDR2 is LQKENI. The V and J ends lost 1 base and 0 bases respectively, with 8 bases between them. The CDR3 extends over 15 amino acids. The gene calls are TRBV18 and TRBJ2-3; D is perhaps TRBD2 (6 bases). Here the sequenced sample was peripheral blood, taken 28 days after the second AZD1222 dose. The sequence was obtained from an adult who received the AZD1222 COVID-19 vaccine. The CDR3 loop is CASSPQAGSTDTQYF. CDR3 bases: TGTGCCAGCTCACCACAGGCGGGGAGCACAGATACGCAGTATTTT.